This TCR beta chain was obtained from a study of patients and donors after allogeneic stem cell transplantation. A single record per CDR3 protein comes from TCRdb applying MiXCR to the RT-PCR reads. Of roughly 230,000 distinct CDR3 sequences in the sample, around an eighth were seen once. The source material was blood, either unsorted or a sorted T cell fraction (not recorded which). The receptor was isolated from a human donor who was either an allogeneic HSCT recipient or a stem cell or donor lymphocyte infusion donor (not recorded which). It is not recorded whose cells these are; they may come from a transplant donor.

The CDR3 DNA reads as TGTGCCAGCAGCTCCACAGGGGGCTTCTATGGCTACACCTTC. Its protein is CASSSTGGFYGYTF. The chain employs TRBV5-6 and TRBJ1-2; 9 nucleotides match TRBD1. Germline CDR1 reads SGHDT; CDR2 reads YYEEEE. The CDR3 sequence is 14 residues long. V shed 3 bases, J shed 4 bases, and the junction held 4 bases outside the gene matches.